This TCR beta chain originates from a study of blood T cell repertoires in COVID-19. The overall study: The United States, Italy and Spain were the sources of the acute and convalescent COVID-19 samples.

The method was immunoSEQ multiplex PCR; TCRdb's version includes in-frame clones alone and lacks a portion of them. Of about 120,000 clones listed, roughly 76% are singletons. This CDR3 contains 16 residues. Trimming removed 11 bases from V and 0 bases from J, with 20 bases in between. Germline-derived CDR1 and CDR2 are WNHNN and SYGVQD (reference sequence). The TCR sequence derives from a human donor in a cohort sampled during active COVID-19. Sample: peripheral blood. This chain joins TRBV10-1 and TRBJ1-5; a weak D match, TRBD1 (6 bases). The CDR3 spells CALPKGRGYSNQPQHF. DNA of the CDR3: TGCGCCCTCCCTAAAGGGAGGGGGTATAGCAATCAGCCCCAGCATTTT.